This T cell receptor beta chain came from a study of shared clonotypes between healthy human individuals. Deletions cut 2 bases from V and 4 bases from J, with 8 bases between. Germline CDR1 and CDR2: MNHNY and SVGAGI (reference sequence). This CDR3 is 14 amino acids long. Assay runs were performed at deep level. Sequenced by immunoSEQ multiplex PCR; TCRdb stores in-frame clones only, minus some. The sample contains about 460,000 clones, more than 70% of which appear only once. All donors were healthy HIV-negative adults lacking recent acute infections or vaccinations. This chain uses TRBV6-6 with TRBJ2-2; a weak D match, TRBD2 (5 bases). The sequence was obtained from a woman aged 40 to 50 in good health. Some clones in this sample may be carry-over from other donors' samples. The sequencing input was PBMCs. The CDR3: CASSYARGTGELFF. The CDR3 DNA is TGTGCCAGCAGTTACGCCCGGGGCACCGGGGAGCTGTTTTTT.